A single TCR beta chain is shown here with its context. The antigen remains undetermined. The libraries were made with immunoSEQ v3.0 at survey level. This table comes from immunoSEQ multiplex PCR, and its TCRdb copy is limited to in-frame clones, with some not included. The sample includes approximately 30,000 clones, just over 85% of them seen just once. The source of the sample is a study of long-term antiretroviral therapy in people with HIV. Whole-study findings and limits: Clones with expansion before ART led the repertoire at all time points. Control repertoires displayed wider CDR3 length ranges than the HIV repertoires.

Each donor had at least one pre-ART and at least two post-ART PBMC samples. Every HIV-positive participant received treatment in the United States. The sequence came from a woman between 25 and 40 years old with HIV. This specimen was unsorted PBMCs, taken 0.8 years after starting antiretroviral therapy.

The CDR3 protein is CASRFGGYNYGYTF. CDR3 sequence (DNA): TGTGCCAGCAGGTTCGGGGGTTATAACTATGGCTACACCTTC. The rearrangement links TRBV6-5 to TRBJ1-2, with D maybe TRBD1 (5 bases). Germline V gene sequence: CDR1 MNHEY, CDR2 SVGAGI. The CDR3 is 14 amino acids. The V end lost 6 bases, the J end lost 1 base, and 12 bases lay between the germline ends.